Sequencing of this T cell receptor (beta chain) was carried out in a study of blood T cell repertoires in COVID-19. Study information: COVID-19 samples, acute and convalescent, were from the United States, Italy and Spain. T cells, B-cell-depleted T cells, or PBMCs supplied cDNA or gDNA.

The data were produced by immunoSEQ multiplex PCR, yet TCRdb's version contains in-frame clones alone and is incomplete. The table shows about 270,000 clones, with roughly nine tenths occurring only once. V lost 1 base and J 3 bases, leaving 13 bases between the germline ends. The CDR3 is made up of 14 amino acids. Germline assignment: CDR1 GTSNPN and CDR2 SVGIG (reference sequence). The cohort comprised adults aged about 18 to 100 years residing in under 25 US areas. Which cohort a participant joined came from the clinical history participants gave. Sample: PBMCs or T cells enriched from blood (not recorded which). The chain carries TRBV30 and TRBJ2-7; no clear D gene. The source is a woman aged 45-65 years who had recovered from COVID-19. The CDR3 here is CAWSDQTPHYEQYF. As DNA, the CDR3 is TGTGCCTGGAGTGATCAGACACCGCACTACGAGCAGTACTTC. The whole variable domain, remainder taken from reference TRBV30 and TRBJ2-7, is SQTIHQWPATLVQPVGSPLSLECTVEGTSNPNLYWYRQAAGRGLQLLFYSVGIGQISSEVPQNLSASRPQDRQFILSSKKLLLSDSGFYLCAWSDQTPHYEQYFGPGTRLTVT.